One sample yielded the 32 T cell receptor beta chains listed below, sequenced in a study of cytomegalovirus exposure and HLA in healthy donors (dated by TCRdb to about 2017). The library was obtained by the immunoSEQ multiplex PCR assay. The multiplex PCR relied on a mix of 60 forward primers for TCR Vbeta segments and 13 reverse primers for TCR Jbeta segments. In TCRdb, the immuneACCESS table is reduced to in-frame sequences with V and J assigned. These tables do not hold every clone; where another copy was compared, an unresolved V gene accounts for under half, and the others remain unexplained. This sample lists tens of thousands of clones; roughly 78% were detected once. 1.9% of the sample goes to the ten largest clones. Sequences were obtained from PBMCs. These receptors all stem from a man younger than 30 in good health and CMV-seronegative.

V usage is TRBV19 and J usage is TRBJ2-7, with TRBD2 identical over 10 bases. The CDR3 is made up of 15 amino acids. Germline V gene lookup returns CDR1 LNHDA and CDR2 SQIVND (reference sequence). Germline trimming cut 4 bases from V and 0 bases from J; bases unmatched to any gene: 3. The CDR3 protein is CASSSLAGDSYEQYF. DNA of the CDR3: TGTGCCAGTAGTAGTCTAGCGGGGGACTCCTACGAGCAGTACTTC. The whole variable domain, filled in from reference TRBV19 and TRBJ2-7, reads DGGITQSPKYLFRKEGQNVTLSCEQNLNHDAMYWYRQDPGQGLRLIYYSQIVNDFQKGDIAEGYSVSREKKESFPLTVTSAQKNPTAFYLCASSSLAGDSYEQYFGPGTRLTVT.

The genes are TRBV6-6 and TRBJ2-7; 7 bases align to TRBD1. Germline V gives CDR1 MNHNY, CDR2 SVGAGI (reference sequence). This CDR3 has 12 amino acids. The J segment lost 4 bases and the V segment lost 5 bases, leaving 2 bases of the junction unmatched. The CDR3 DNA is TGTGCCAGCAGTCAGACAGGGTACGAGCAGTACTTC. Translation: CASSQTGYEQYF.

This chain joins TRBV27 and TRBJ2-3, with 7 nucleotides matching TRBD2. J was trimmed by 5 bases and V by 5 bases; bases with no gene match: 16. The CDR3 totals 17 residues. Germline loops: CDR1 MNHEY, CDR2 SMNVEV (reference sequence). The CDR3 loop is CASSLDPAGLVIDTQYF. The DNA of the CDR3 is TGTGCCAGCAGTCTAGACCCAGCCGGACTAGTTATAGATACGCAGTATTTT.

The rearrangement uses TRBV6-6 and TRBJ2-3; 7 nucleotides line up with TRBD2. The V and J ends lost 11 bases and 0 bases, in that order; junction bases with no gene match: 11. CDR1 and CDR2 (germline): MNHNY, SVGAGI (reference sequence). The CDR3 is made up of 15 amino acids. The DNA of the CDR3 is TGTGCCGTACACCTGGGAGGGACTAGCACAGATACGCAGTATTTT. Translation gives CAVHLGGTSTDTQYF.

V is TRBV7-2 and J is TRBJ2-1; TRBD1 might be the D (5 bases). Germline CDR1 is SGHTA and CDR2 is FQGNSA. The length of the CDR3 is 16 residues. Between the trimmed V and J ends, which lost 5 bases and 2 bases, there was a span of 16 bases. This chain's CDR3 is CASSTNRSSTYNEQFF. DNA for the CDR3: TGTGCCAGCAGCACCAACAGGTCATCTACCTACAATGAGCAGTTCTTC.

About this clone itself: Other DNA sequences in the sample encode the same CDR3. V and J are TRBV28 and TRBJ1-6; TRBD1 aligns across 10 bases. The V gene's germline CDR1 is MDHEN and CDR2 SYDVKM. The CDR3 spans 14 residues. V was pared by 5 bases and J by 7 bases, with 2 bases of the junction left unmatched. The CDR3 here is CASSRDRGNSPLHF. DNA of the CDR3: TGTGCCAGCAGTAGGGACAGGGGAAATTCACCCCTCCACTTT.

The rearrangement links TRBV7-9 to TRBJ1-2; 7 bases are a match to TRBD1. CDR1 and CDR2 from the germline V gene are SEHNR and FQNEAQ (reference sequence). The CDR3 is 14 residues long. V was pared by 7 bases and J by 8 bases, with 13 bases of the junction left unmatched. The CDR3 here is CASILGGGLGGYTF. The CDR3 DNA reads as TGTGCCAGCATCCTAGGAGGGGGCCTTGGGGGCTACACCTTC.

This chain's CDR3 is CASSPRGQYTEAFF. DNA of the CDR3: TGTGCCAGCAGCCCGAGGGGACAGTACACTGAAGCTTTCTTT. This chain joins TRBV9 and TRBJ1-1, with TRBD1 matching 7 bases. Germline V lookup: CDR1 SGDLS, CDR2 YYNGEE. The CDR3 sequence is 14 residues long. V shed 4 bases, J shed 3 bases, and the junction held 6 bases outside the gene matches.

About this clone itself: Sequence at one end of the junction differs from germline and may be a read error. The CDR3 bases are TGTGCCAGCAGCCCGACACCGGGGAATTCGCCCCTCCACTTT. Encoded protein: CASSPTPGNSPLHF. The chain is built from TRBV6-5 and TRBJ1-6, with no clear D. The CDR3 length is 14 residues. Germline lookup yields CDR1 MNHEY and CDR2 SVGAGI.

CDR3: CASSHLRGAGPEAFF. The CDR3 coding sequence is TGTGCCAGCAGCCACCTCAGGGGCGCTGGCCCTGAAGCTTTCTTT. The V call is TRBV11-2, the J call TRBJ1-1; D possibly corresponds to TRBD1 (6 bases). The CDR3 consists of 15 residues. The V gene's germline CDR1 is SGHAT and CDR2 FQNNGV. Trimming cost V 5 bases and J 6 bases, with 19 bases left between them.

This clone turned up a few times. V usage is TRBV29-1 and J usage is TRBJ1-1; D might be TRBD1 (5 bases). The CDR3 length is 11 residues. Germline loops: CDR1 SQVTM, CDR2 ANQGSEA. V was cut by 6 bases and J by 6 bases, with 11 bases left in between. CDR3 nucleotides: TGCAGCGTATCCAGGGTGGCTGAAGCTTTCTTT. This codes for CSVSRVAEAFF.

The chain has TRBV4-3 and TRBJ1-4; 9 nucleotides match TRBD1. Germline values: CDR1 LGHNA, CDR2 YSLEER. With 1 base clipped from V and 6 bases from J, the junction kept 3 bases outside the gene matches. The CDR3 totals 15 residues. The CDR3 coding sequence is TGCGCCAGCAGCCAAGGGGACAGGGAGGATGAAAAACTGTTTTTT. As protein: CASSQGDREDEKLFF.

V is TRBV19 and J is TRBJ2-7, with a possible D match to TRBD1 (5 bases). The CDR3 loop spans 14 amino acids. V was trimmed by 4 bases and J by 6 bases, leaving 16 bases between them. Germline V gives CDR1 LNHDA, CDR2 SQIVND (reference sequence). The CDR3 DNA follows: TGTGCCAGTAGTACACACACCGGACATCTCGAGCAGTACTTC. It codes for CASSTHTGHLEQYF. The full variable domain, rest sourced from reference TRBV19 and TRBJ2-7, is DGGITQSPKYLFRKEGQNVTLSCEQNLNHDAMYWYRQDPGQGLRLIYYSQIVNDFQKGDIAEGYSVSREKKESFPLTVTSAQKNPTAFYLCASSTHTGHLEQYFGPGTRLTVT.

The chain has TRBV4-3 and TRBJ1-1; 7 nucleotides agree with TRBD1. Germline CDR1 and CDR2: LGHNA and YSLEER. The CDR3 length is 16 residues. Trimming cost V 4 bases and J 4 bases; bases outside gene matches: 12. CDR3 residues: CASSPRSLDRATEAFF. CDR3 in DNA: TGCGCCAGCAGCCCCCGCTCCCTCGACAGGGCCACTGAAGCTTTCTTT.

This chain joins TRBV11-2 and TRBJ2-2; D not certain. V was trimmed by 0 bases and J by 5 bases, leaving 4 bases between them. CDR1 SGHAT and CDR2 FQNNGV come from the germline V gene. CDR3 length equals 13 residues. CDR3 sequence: CASSLDRTGELFF. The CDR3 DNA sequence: TGTGCCAGCAGCTTAGATCGGACCGGGGAGCTGTTTTTT.

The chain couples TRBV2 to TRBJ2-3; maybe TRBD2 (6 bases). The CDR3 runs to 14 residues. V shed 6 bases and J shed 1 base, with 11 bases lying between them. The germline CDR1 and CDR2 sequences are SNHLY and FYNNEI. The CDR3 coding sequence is TGTGCCAGCAGAGATGCTAGCGGCACAGATACGCAGTATTTT. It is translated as CASRDASGTDTQYF. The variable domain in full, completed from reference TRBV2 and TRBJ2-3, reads EPEVTQTPSHQVTQMGQEVILRCVPISNHLYFYWYRQILGQKVEFLVSFYNNEISEKSEIFDDQFSVERPDGSNFTLKIRSTKLEDSAMYFCASRDASGTDTQYFGPGTRLTVL.

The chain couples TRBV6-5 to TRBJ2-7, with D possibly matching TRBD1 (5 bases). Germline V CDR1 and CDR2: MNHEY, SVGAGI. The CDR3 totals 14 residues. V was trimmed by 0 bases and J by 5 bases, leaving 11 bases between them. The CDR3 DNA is TGTGCCAGCAGTTACTCGAATCCAGGGAACGAGCAGTACTTC. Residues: CASSYSNPGNEQYF.

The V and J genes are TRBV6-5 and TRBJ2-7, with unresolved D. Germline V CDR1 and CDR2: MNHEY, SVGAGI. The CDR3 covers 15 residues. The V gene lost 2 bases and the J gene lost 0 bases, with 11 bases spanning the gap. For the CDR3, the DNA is TGTGCCAGCAGTTACGCCTCAGATTACTCCTACGAGCAGTACTTC. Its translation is CASSYASDYSYEQYF.

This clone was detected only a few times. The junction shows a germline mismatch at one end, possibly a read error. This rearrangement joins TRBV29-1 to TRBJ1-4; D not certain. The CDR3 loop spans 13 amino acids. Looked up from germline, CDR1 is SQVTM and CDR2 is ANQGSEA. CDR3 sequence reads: CRVVITTNEKLFF. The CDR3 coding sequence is TGCCGCGTTGTAATTACAACTAATGAAAAACTGTTTTTT.

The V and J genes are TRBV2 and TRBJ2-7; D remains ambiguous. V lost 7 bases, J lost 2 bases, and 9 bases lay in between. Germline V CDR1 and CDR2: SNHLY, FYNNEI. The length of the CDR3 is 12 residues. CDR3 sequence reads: CASTSGPYEQYF. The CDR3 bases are TGTGCCAGCACCTCTGGCCCCTACGAGCAGTACTTC.

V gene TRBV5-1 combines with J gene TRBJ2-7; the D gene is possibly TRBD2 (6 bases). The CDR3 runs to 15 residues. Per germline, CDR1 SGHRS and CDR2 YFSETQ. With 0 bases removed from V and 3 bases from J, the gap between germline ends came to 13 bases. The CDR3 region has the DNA TGCGCCAGCAGCTTGGACCGGGACTTAATCTACGAGCAGTACTTC. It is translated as CASSLDRDLIYEQYF.

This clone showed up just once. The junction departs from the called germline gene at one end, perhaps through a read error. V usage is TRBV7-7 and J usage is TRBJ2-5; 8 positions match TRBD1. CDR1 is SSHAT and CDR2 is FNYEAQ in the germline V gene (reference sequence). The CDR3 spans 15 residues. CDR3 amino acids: CASSETTGVRETQYF. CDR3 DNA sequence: TGTGCTAGCAGCGAAACGACAGGGGTACGAGAGACCCAGTACTTC. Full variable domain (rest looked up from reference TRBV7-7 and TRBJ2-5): GAGVSQSPRYKVTKRGQDVTLRCDPISSHATLYWYQQALGQGPEFLTYFNYEAQPDKSGLPSDRFSAERPEGSISTLTIQRTEQRDSAMYRCASSETTGVRETQYFGPGTRLLVL.

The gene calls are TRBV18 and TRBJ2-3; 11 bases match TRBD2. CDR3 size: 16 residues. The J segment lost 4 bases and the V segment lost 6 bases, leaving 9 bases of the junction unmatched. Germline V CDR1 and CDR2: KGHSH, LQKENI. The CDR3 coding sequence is TGTGCCAGCTCTCCTCTAGCGGGAGGTATTCCAGATACGCAGTATTTT. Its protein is CASSPLAGGIPDTQYF.

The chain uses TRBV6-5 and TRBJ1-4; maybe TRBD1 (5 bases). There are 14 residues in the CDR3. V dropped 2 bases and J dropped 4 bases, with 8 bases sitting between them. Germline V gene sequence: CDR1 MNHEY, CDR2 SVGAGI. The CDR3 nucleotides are TGTGCCAGCAGTTACGGGGGGAATAATGAAAAACTGTTTTTT. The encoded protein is CASSYGGNNEKLFF.

The CDR3 reads CAWTPPGEYYEKLFF. The DNA of the CDR3 is TGTGCCTGGACCCCGCCCGGGGAATATTATGAAAAACTGTTTTTT. The J gene is TRBJ1-4, the V gene TRBV30; D gene uncertain. The V end lost 4 bases, the J end lost 6 bases, and 18 bases lay between the germline ends. CDR1 is GTSNPN, CDR2 SVGIG, per germline (reference sequence). The CDR3 totals 15 residues. Full variable domain (remainder filled in from reference TRBV30 and TRBJ1-4): SQTIHQWPATLVQPVGSPLSLECTVEGTSNPNLYWYRQAAGRGLQLLFYSVGIGQISSEVPQNLSASRPQDRQFILSSKKLLLSDSGFYLCAWTPPGEYYEKLFFGSGTQLSVL.

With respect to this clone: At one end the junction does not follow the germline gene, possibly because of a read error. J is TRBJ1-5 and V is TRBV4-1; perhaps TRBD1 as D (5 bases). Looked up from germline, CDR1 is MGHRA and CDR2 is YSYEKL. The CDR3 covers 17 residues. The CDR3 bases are TGCGACAGCAGCCAAAGGTTGGCCGGGACTTCAAATCAGCCCCAGCATTTT. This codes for CDSSQRLAGTSNQPQHF.

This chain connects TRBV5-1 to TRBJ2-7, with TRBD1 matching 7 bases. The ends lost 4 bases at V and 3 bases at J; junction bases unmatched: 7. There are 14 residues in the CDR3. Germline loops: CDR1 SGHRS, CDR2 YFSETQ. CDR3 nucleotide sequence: TGCGCCAGCAGCCGGGACAGCCTAGACTACGAGCAGTACTTC. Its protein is CASSRDSLDYEQYF.

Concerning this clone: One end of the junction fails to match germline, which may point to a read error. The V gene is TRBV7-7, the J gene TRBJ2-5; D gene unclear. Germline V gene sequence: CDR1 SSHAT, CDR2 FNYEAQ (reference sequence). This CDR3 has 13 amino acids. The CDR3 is CASSLGDQETQYF. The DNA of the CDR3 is TGTGCTAGCAGCTTGGGCGATCAAGAGACCCAGTACTTC. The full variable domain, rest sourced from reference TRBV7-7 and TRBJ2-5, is GAGVSQSPRYKVTKRGQDVTLRCDPISSHATLYWYQQALGQGPEFLTYFNYEAQPDKSGLPSDRFSAERPEGSISTLTIQRTEQRDSAMYRCASSLGDQETQYFGPGTRLLVL.

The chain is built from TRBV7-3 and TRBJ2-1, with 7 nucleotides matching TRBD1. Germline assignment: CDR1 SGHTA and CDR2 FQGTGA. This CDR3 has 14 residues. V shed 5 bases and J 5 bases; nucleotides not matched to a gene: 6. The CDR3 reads CASSPRTGNNEQFF. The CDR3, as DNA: TGTGCCAGCAGCCCCCGGACAGGAAACAATGAGCAGTTCTTC.

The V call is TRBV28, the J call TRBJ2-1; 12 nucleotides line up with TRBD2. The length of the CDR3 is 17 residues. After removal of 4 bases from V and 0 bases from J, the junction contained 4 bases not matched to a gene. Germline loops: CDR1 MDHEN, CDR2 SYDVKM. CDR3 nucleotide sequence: TGTGCCAGCAGTTACTGGACTAGCGGGGTCTCCTACAATGAGCAGTTCTTC. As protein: CASSYWTSGVSYNEQFF.

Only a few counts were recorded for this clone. CDR3 sequence: CASSVRGYEQYF. The DNA of the CDR3 is TGTGCCAGCAGTGTCAGGGGTTACGAGCAGTACTTC. This sequence joins TRBV6-1 and TRBJ2-7, with D maybe TRBD1 (6 bases). Germline loops: CDR1 MNHNS, CDR2 SASEGT. Trimming took 4 bases from V and 4 from J, leaving 8 bases between them. The CDR3 is made up of 12 amino acids.

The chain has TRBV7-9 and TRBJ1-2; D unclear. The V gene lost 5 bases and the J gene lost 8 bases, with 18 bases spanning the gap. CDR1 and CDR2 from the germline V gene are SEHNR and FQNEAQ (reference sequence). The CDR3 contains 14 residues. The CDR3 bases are TGTGCCAGCAGCCTACATGTGGAGAACCCGGGCTACACCTTC. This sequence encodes CASSLHVENPGYTF.